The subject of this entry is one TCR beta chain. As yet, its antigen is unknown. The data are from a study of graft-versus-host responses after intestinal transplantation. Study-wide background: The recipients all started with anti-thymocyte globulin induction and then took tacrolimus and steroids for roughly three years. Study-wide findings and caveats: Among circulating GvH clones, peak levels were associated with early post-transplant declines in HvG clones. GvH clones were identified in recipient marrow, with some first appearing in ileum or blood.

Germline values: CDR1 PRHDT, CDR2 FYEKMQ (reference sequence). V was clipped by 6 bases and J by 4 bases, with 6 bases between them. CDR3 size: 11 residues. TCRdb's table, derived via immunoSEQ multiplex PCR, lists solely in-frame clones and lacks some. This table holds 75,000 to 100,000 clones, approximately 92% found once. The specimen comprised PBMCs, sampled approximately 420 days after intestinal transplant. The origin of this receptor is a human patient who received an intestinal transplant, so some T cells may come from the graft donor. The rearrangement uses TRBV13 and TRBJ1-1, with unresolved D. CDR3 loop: CASRSGTEAFF. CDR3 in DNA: TGTGCCAGCAGAAGCGGCACTGAAGCTTTCTTT.